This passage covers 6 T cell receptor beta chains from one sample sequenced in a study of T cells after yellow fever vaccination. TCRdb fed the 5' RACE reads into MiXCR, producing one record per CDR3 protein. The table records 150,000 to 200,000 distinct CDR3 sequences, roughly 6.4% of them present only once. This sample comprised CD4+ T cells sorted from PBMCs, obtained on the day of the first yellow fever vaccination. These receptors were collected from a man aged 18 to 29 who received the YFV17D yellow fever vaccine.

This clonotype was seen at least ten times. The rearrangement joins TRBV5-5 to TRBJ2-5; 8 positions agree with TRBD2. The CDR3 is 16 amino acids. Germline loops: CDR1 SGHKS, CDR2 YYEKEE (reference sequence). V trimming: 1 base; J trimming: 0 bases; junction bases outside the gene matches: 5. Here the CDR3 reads CASSLTTGGYQETQYF. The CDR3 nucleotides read TGTGCCAGCAGCTTGACGACGGGGGGGTACCAAGAGACCCAGTACTTC.

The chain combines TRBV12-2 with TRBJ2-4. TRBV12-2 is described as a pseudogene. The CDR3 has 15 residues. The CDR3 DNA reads TGTGCAAGTCGCTTAGAGGAGAGTTCCAAAAACATTCAGTACTTC. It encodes CASRLEESSKNIQYF.

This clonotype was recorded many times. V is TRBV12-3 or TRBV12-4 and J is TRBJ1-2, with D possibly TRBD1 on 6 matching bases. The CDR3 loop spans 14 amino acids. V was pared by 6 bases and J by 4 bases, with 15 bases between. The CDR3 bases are TGTGCCAGCAGGCCCCCCGGGACAATCTATGGCTACACCTTC. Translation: CASRPPGTIYGYTF.

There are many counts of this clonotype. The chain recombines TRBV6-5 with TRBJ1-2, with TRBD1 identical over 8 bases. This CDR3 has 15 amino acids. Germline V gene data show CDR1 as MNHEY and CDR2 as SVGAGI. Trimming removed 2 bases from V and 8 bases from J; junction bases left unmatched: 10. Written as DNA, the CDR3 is TGTGCCAGCAGTTACCCCGCGACAGGGGATGGGGGCTACACCTTC. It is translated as CASSYPATGDGGYTF.

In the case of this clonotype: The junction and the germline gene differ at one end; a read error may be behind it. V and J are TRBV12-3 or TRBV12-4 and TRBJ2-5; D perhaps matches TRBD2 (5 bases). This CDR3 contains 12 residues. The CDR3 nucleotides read TGTGCCAGCAGTTTGCTGGGAGAGACCCATTACTTC. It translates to CASSLLGETHYF.

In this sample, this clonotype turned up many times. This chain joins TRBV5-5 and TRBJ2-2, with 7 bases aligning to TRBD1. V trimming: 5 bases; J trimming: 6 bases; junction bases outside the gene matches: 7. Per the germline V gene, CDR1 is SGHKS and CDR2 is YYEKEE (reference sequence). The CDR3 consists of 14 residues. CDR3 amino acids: CASRRTGSPGELFF. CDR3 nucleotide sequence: TGTGCCAGCAGAAGGACAGGTTCCCCCGGGGAGCTGTTTTTT.